A selection of T cell receptor beta chains follows, all from one sample in a study of OX40 agonist ivuxolimab in advanced cancers. Assay used: immunoSEQ multiplex PCR; TCRdb lists only in-frame clones, some missing. Seen here are about 24,000 clones, 77% observed once, and the top ten hold less than 20%. Sequencing was performed on CD4+ or CD8+ T cells sorted from blood, taken in a trial of the OX40 agonist ivuxolimab. The receptors stem from an adult with an advanced solid tumor such as melanoma, head and neck, liver or kidney cancer. Both conserved end residues are part of each CDR3. The D gene is left open where the match is weak.

j_call,v_call,d_call,cdr3_aa
TRBJ1-5,TRBV10-3,NA,CAISESNQPQHF
TRBJ1-5,TRBV18,NA,CASSPLGWQASNQPQHF
TRBJ1-5,TRBV5-6,TRBD1,CASSLGTGSSQPQHF
TRBJ2-7,TRBV4-3,TRBD2,CASSQEAGDRYEQYF
TRBJ1-1,TRBV19,NA,CASSIKAGNTEAFF
TRBJ2-7,TRBV11-2,NA,CASSLDGDSSVF
TRBJ2-1,TRBV7-2,NA,CASSLVITGTPSYNEQFF
TRBJ2-2,TRBV7-2,TRBD1,CASSLWTGIVAGELFF
TRBJ1-1,TRBV6-6,NA,CASSYKGFEAFF
TRBJ1-3,TRBV25-1,NA,CASSEYSVGSGNTIYF
TRBJ2-2,TRBV9,TRBD1,CASQTGVTGELFF
TRBJ2-3,TRBV6-1,NA,CASMAGYTDTQYF
TRBJ1-2,TRBV6-5,NA,CASRSPSGPEGYTF
TRBJ2-1,TRBV7-2,TRBD2,CASSLGLVTGEQFF
TRBJ2-7,TRBV19,NA,CASSIKALGVEQYF
TRBJ2-3,TRBV5-1,NA,CASFLGGGQGTQYF
TRBJ1-1,TRBV7-9,NA,CASSSQVGNTEAFF
TRBJ1-3,TRBV19,TRBD1,CASSGLGQGRNTIYF
TRBJ2-7,TRBV5-1,NA,CASSFGNNPYEQYF
TRBJ1-5,TRBV19,NA,CASSIRQGSYSNQPQHF
TRBJ1-6,TRBV4-1,NA,CASSLAEGGKGSPLHF
TRBJ2-2,TRBV5-2,NA,CASSLLAAEGTGELFF
TRBJ2-1,TRBV11-2,NA,CASSTRVTYNEQFF
TRBJ1-6,TRBV7-9,NA,CASLTDSRGYNSPLHF
TRBJ2-7,TRBV7-6,TRBD2,CASSLGPSGGDPEQYF
TRBJ2-3,TRBV10-1,TRBD2,CASRAGGGTDTQYF
TRBJ1-1,TRBV10-3,NA,CAISESSHRNTEAFF